This TCR beta chain was recovered during a study of cytomegalovirus exposure and HLA in healthy donors. This clone has just one count. Its antigen is not known. With 60 Vbeta and 13 Jbeta primers, the PCR was carried out. Only in-frame clones appear in the TCRdb table, and some are missing; sequencing was by immunoSEQ multiplex PCR. The profile shows more than 100,000 clones, 79% of them singletons. Study findings and constraints: DRB1 had the most TCR associations and HLA-C the fewest, a later analysis found, with rates varying by HLA locus.

The donors were healthy bone marrow donors. CDR3 length: 15 residues. V gave up 6 bases and J gave up 4 bases; unmatched junction bases: 10. Germline assignment: CDR1 SGDLS and CDR2 YYNGEE. The sequencing sample was made of PBMCs. This clonotype was obtained from a male donor in good health and CMV-seronegative. V and J are TRBV9 and TRBJ2-1; TRBD1 matches at 7 bases. The CDR3 DNA follows: TGTGCCAGCACCTCCTCCGGGACAGCGTACAATGAGCAGTTCTTC. Translated, it gives CASTSSGTAYNEQFF.